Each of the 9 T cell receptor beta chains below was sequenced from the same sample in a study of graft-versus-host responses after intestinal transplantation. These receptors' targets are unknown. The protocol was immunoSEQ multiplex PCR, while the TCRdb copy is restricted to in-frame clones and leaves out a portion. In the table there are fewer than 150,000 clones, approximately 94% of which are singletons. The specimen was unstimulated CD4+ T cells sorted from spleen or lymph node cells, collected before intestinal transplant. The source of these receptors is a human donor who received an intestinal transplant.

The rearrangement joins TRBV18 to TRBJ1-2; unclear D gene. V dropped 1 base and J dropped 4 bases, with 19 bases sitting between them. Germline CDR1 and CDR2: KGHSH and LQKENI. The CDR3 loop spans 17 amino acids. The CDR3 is CASSPLWGESIGYGYTF. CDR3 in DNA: TGTGCCAGCTCACCACTGTGGGGAGAGTCAATAGGCTATGGCTACACCTTC.

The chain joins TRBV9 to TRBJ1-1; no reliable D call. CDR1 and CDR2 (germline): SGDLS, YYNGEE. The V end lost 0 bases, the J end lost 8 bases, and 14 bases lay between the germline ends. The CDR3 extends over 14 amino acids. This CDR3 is CASSVGTPTGEAFF. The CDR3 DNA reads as TGTGCCAGCAGCGTAGGCACACCCACCGGAGAAGCTTTCTTT.

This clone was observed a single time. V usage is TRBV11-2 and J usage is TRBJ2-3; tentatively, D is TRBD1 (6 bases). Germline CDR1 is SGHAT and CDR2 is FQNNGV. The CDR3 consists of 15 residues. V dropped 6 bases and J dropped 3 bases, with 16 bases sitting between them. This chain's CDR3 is CASSLAAQGTDTQYF. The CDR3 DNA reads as TGTGCCAGCAGTCTCGCAGCGCAGGGGACAGATACGCAGTATTTT.

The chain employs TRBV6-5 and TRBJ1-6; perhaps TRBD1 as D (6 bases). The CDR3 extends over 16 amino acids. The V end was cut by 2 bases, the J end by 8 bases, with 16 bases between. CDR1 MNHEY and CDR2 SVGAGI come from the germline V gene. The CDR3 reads CASSYDHLTGDSPLHF. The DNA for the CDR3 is TGTGCCAGCAGTTACGACCACCTGACAGGCGATTCACCCCTCCACTTT.

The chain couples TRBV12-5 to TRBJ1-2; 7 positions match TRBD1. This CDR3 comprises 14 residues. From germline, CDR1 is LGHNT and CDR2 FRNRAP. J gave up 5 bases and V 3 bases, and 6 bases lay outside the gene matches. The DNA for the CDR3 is TGTGCTAGTGGTTTTCAGACAGGGTGGTATGGCTACACCTTC. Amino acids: CASGFQTGWYGYTF.

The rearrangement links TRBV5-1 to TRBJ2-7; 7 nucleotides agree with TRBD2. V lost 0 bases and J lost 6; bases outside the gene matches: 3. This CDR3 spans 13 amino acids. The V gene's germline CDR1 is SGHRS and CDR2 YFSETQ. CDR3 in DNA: TGCGCCAGCAGCTTGGACGGGGAGGGCGAGCAGTACTTC. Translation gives CASSLDGEGEQYF.

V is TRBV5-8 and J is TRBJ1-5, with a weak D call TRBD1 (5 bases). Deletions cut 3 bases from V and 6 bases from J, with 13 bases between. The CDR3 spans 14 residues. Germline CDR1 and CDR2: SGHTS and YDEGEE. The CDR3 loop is CASSSDRGSQPQHF. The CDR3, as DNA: TGTGCCAGCAGCTCTGACAGAGGAAGTCAGCCCCAGCATTTT.

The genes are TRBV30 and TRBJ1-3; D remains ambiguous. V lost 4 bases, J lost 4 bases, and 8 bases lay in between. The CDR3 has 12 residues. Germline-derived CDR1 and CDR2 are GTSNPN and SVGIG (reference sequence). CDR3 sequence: CAWIPGGNTIYF. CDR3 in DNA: TGTGCCTGGATCCCAGGCGGAAACACCATATATTTT.

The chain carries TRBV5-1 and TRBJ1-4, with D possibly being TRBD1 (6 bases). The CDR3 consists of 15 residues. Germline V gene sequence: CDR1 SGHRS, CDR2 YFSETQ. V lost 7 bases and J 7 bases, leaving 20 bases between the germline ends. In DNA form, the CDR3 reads TGCGCCAGCTCATTGGGTACAGGGTCGGGTGAAAAACTGTTTTTT. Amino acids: CASSLGTGSGEKLFF.